These 15 T cell receptor beta chains were all obtained from the same sample, sequenced in a study of beta chain features in type 1 diabetes. As every portion of the isolated RNA was reverse transcribed, the sequencing read expressed TCRB transcripts. Profiled with immunoSEQ multiplex PCR; TCRdb holds only in-frame clones, not every one. Among fewer than 200,000 clones listed, less than 9.5% were seen once. The sample comprised central memory CD4+ T cells from blood. The receptor set was obtained from a man aged 18 to 30 in good health.

This clone occurred a few times. CDR3 loop: CASSADRGAYNEQFF. CDR3 sequence (DNA): TGTGCCAGCAGCGCGGACAGGGGAGCATACAATGAGCAGTTCTTC. The V call is TRBV2, the J call TRBJ2-1, with TRBD1 matching over 9 bases. V lost 6 bases, J lost 4 bases, and 7 bases stayed unmatched. Looked up from germline, CDR1 is SNHLY and CDR2 is FYNNEI. CDR3 length equals 15 residues.

This sequence joins TRBV19 and TRBJ1-1; perhaps TRBD1 as D (5 bases). Trimming took 3 bases from V and 10 from J, leaving 9 bases between them. This CDR3 has 11 residues. The germline CDR1 and CDR2 sequences are LNHDA and SQIVND (reference sequence). CDR3 DNA sequence: TGTGCCAGTAGTATGGAGGGGATAGCTTTCTTT. Translation: CASSMEGIAFF.

Ten or more counts support this clone. V is TRBV7-9 and J is TRBJ1-1; maybe TRBD1 (6 bases). This CDR3 is built from 15 residues. Germline lookup yields CDR1 SEHNR and CDR2 FQNEAQ (reference sequence). The ends were cut back, 2 bases at V and 4 bases at J, with 14 bases in the middle. CDR3 amino acids: CASSLPRGGGTEAFF. The CDR3 bases are TGTGCCAGCAGCTTACCCAGGGGTGGCGGCACTGAAGCTTTCTTT. Based on the CDR3 plus reference TRBV7-9 and TRBJ1-1, the full variable domain is DTGVSQNPRHKITKRGQNVTFRCDPISEHNRLYWYRQTLGQGPEFLTYFQNEAQLEKSRLLSDRFSAERPKGSFSTLEIQRTEQGDSAMYLCASSLPRGGGTEAFFGQGTRLTVV.

In this sample, this clone turned up a few times. This chain connects TRBV5-1 to TRBJ1-5, with 7 bases matching TRBD1. The CDR3 contains 14 residues. Germline CDR1 reads SGHRS; CDR2 reads YFSETQ. J gave up 5 bases and V 3 bases, and 5 bases lay outside the gene matches. Here the CDR3 DNA reads TGCGCCAGCAGCTGGGCAGGGACAGATCAGCCCCAGCATTTT. This gives the protein CASSWAGTDQPQHF. The full variable domain, completed using reference TRBV5-1 and TRBJ1-5, is KAGVTQTPRYLIKTRGQQVTLSCSPISGHRSVSWYQQTPGQGLQFLFEYFSETQRNKGNFPGRFSGRQFSNSRSEMNVSTLELGDSALYLCASSWAGTDQPQHFGDGTRLSIL.

V gene TRBV5-1 combines with J gene TRBJ2-2; 9 bases map to TRBD1. This CDR3 region has 18 residues. The junction had 16 bases not matched to a gene; V was cut back by 3 bases and J by 7 bases. Germline-derived CDR1 and CDR2 are SGHRS and YFSETQ. For the CDR3, the DNA is TGCGCCAGCAGCTCCACCCCGGGACAGGGATTTATCGGCGGGGAGCTGTTTTTT. Translated: CASSSTPGQGFIGGELFF.

This clone appeared a few times. The chain employs TRBV5-1 and TRBJ1-4; 12 bases align to TRBD1. Germline loops: CDR1 SGHRS, CDR2 YFSETQ. The CDR3 sequence is 17 residues long. J gave up 2 bases and V 3 bases, and 5 bases lay outside the gene matches. The CDR3 sequence: CASSWGQGANTNEKLFF. The DNA of the CDR3 is TGCGCCAGCAGCTGGGGACAGGGGGCAAACACTAATGAAAAACTGTTTTTT. The whole variable domain, filled in from reference TRBV5-1 and TRBJ1-4, reads KAGVTQTPRYLIKTRGQQVTLSCSPISGHRSVSWYQQTPGQGLQFLFEYFSETQRNKGNFPGRFSGRQFSNSRSEMNVSTLELGDSALYLCASSWGQGANTNEKLFFGSGTQLSVL.

V gene TRBV19 combines with J gene TRBJ2-7, with a tentative D call TRBD2 (6 bases). The CDR3 has 13 residues. Germline loops: CDR1 LNHDA, CDR2 SQIVND (reference sequence). Trimming removed 8 bases at V and 4 bases at J, with 15 bases between. The CDR3 here is CASGVEAGYEQYF. In DNA, the CDR3 is TGTGCCAGTGGTGTGGAGGCGGGATACGAGCAGTACTTC.

This clone was seen more than once but under ten times. This rearrangement joins TRBV7-2 to TRBJ2-1; 7 bases line up with TRBD1. V gave up 0 bases and J gave up 8 bases; unmatched junction bases: 7. The germline gives CDR1 SGHTA, CDR2 FQGNSA. This CDR3 contains 15 residues. The CDR3 loop is CASSLALDRLDEQFF. CDR3 sequence (DNA): TGTGCCAGCAGCTTAGCTCTGGACAGGCTCGATGAGCAGTTCTTC.

The chain couples TRBV4-1 to TRBJ2-3; D possibly corresponds to TRBD1 (7 bases). From germline, CDR1 is MGHRA and CDR2 YSYEKL. Between the trimmed V and J ends, which lost 1 base and 5 bases, there was a span of 19 bases. The CDR3 contains 17 residues. Here the CDR3 DNA reads TGCGCCAGCAGCCAAGCCGTCCCCAGGGGGGTTGGAGATACGCAGTATTTT. Encoded protein: CASSQAVPRGVGDTQYF.

V and J are TRBV30 and TRBJ2-3, with a possible D match to TRBD2 (5 bases). The V gene lost 0 bases and the J gene lost 1 base, with 8 bases spanning the gap. Germline CDR1 is GTSNPN and CDR2 is SVGIG (reference sequence). This CDR3 has 14 amino acids. The CDR3 reads CAWSVPGGTDTQYF. The CDR3 coding sequence is TGTGCCTGGAGTGTACCCGGGGGCACAGATACGCAGTATTTT.

This clone has only a few counts. The gene calls are TRBV4-3 and TRBJ2-7; 7 nucleotides align to TRBD1. Germline V CDR1 and CDR2: LGHNA, YSLEER. V shed 5 bases and J 4 bases; nucleotides not matched to a gene: 14. The CDR3 has 16 amino acids. In DNA form, the CDR3 reads TGCGCCAGCAGCTTCCGAGGGGGACAGAGATTATACGAGCAGTACTTC. It yields the protein CASSFRGGQRLYEQYF.

This clone was counted only a few times. The J gene is TRBJ1-5, the V gene TRBV19; weak D call: TRBD1 (6 bases). Germline CDR1 and CDR2: LNHDA and SQIVND (reference sequence). The CDR3 is 15 residues long. With 5 bases removed from V and 5 bases from J, the gap between germline ends came to 16 bases. CDR3 sequence: CASSREGQPYQPQHF. In DNA form, the CDR3 reads TGTGCCAGTAGTCGGGAGGGACAACCGTATCAGCCCCAGCATTTT.

This clone was picked up a small number of times. The chain joins TRBV2 to TRBJ2-1; D possibly corresponds to TRBD2 (5 bases). Germline CDR1 and CDR2: SNHLY and FYNNEI. The CDR3 is 16 amino acids. With 6 bases removed from V and 0 bases from J, the gap between germline ends came to 15 bases. The DNA of the CDR3 is TGTGCCAGCAGACCTCGGACTGCGAGCTCCTACAATGAGCAGTTCTTC. Amino acid sequence: CASRPRTASSYNEQFF. The complete variable domain, with remaining parts taken from reference TRBV2 and TRBJ2-1, reads EPEVTQTPSHQVTQMGQEVILRCVPISNHLYFYWYRQILGQKVEFLVSFYNNEISEKSEIFDDQFSVERPDGSNFTLKIRSTKLEDSAMYFCASRPRTASSYNEQFFGPGTRLTVL.

This clone was found a few times. This chain joins TRBV28 and TRBJ2-3, with 8 bases that match TRBD1. Germline trimming cut 4 bases from V and 4 bases from J; bases unmatched to any gene: 7. The germline CDR1 and CDR2 sequences are MDHEN and SYDVKM. The CDR3 sequence is 15 residues long. CDR3 coding DNA: TGTGCCAGCAGTTCAGGGGGCGCCGGGGCAGATACGCAGTATTTT. It codes for CASSSGGAGADTQYF. The whole variable domain, filled in from reference TRBV28 and TRBJ2-3, reads DVKVTQSSRYLVKRTGEKVFLECVQDMDHENMFWYRQDPGLGLRLIYFSYDVKMKEKGDIPEGYSVSREKKERFSLILESASTNQTSMYLCASSSGGAGADTQYFGPGTRLTVL.

This clone was seen only a few times. V usage is TRBV4-3 and J usage is TRBJ2-1; 9 bases are shared with TRBD2. The CDR3 loop spans 15 amino acids. Germline-derived CDR1 and CDR2 are LGHNA and YSLEER. V was clipped by 3 bases and J by 6 bases; unmatched bases: 6. The chain's CDR3 is CASSQLAGVSNEQFF. CDR3 bases: TGCGCCAGCAGCCAGTTAGCGGGAGTGAGCAATGAGCAGTTCTTC.